A single sample gave rise to the 14 T cell receptor beta chains below, sequenced in a study of cytomegalovirus exposure and HLA in healthy donors. 13 Jbeta primers and 60 Vbeta primers were used for the PCR. Libraries were prepared by immunoSEQ multiplex PCR; TCRdb keeps only in-frame clonotypes and omits some of them. The repertoire has around 120,000 clones, less than 65% of them found once; the top ten carry more than 8%. The sample was PBMCs. Receptors were obtained from a middle-aged man in good health and CMV-seropositive.

The DNA for the CDR3 is TGCGCCAGCAGCACCCGTGGACAGGGAGGGAATTCACCCCTCCACTTT. This sequence encodes CASSTRGQGGNSPLHF. This chain joins TRBV5-1 and TRBJ1-6; 8 bases are shared with TRBD1. The CDR3 loop spans 16 amino acids. Germline CDR1 SGHRS, CDR2 YFSETQ. Losses at the gene ends were 4 bases for V and 7 bases for J; bases not matched to a gene: 10.

The rearrangement joins TRBV28 to TRBJ2-3; the match to TRBD2 covers 10 bases. The CDR3 extends over 16 amino acids. CDR1 and CDR2 from the germline V gene are MDHEN and SYDVKM. With 7 bases clipped from V and 0 bases from J, the junction kept 7 bases outside the gene matches. CDR3 coding DNA: TGTGCCAGCATCCCGGGACTAGCGACAAGCACAGATACGCAGTATTTT. Translation: CASIPGLATSTDTQYF.

This chain connects TRBV11-2 to TRBJ2-1, with no clear D. The CDR3 contains 13 residues. Germline V lookup: CDR1 SGHAT, CDR2 FQNNGV. V lost 8 bases to trimming and J lost 7 bases, with 15 bases between them. CDR3 region: CASLERFGNEQFF. CDR3 coding DNA: TGTGCCAGCCTAGAACGGTTCGGGAATGAGCAGTTCTTC.

The chain carries TRBV9 and TRBJ2-5, with D possibly being TRBD2 (6 bases). The germline V gene has CDR1 SGDLS and CDR2 YYNGEE. The CDR3 is 15 amino acids. The ends were cut back, 2 bases at V and 0 bases at J, with 11 bases in the middle. This CDR3 is CASSVFPGDQETQYF. In DNA form, the CDR3 reads TGTGCCAGCAGCGTTTTCCCGGGGGACCAAGAGACCCAGTACTTC.

The chain combines TRBV4-1 with TRBJ2-2; TRBD2 aligns across 11 bases. V shed 0 bases, J shed 5 bases, and the junction held 5 bases outside the gene matches. Germline-derived CDR1 and CDR2 are MGHRA and YSYEKL. The CDR3 is 17 amino acids. In nucleotides, the CDR3 is TGCGCCAGCAGCCAAGATACTAGCGGGAGTAGGACCGGGGAGCTGTTTTTT. Translated, it gives CASSQDTSGSRTGELFF.

Of note for this clone: The sample has other DNA sequences that encode this CDR3 too. The rearrangement links TRBV29-1 to TRBJ1-1, with D uncertain. The ends were cut back, 2 bases at V and 5 bases at J, with 15 bases in the middle. The CDR3 has 14 amino acids. From germline, CDR1 is SQVTM and CDR2 ANQGSEA. The CDR3 bases are TGCAGCGTTGAACCTCTGACGGGGAATACTGAAGCTTTCTTT. This encodes CSVEPLTGNTEAFF.

The genes are TRBV18 and TRBJ2-3; 13 positions match TRBD2. CDR1 KGHSH and CDR2 LQKENI come from the germline V gene. V shed 2 bases and J 6 bases; nucleotides not matched to a gene: 2. The CDR3 length is 15 residues. CDR3 in amino acids: CASSPEGLAGDTQYF. The DNA of the CDR3 is TGTGCCAGCTCACCAGAGGGACTAGCGGGGGATACGCAGTATTTT.

V usage is TRBV25-1 and J usage is TRBJ1-5; D gene unclear. Trimming cost V 2 bases and J 0 bases, with 11 bases left between them. Germline V gene sequence: CDR1 MGHDK, CDR2 SYGVNS. The CDR3 runs to 16 residues. CDR3 nucleotides: TGTGCCAGCAGTGAAAGTAGTTGGTATAGCAATCAGCCCCAGCATTTT. It codes for CASSESSWYSNQPQHF. Filled out from reference TRBV25-1 and TRBJ1-5, the complete variable domain reads EADIYQTPRYLVIGTGKKITLECSQTMGHDKMYWYQQDPGMELHLIHYSYGVNSTEKGDLSSESTVSRIRTEHFPLTLESARPSHTSQYLCASSESSWYSNQPQHFGDGTRLSIL.

This clone was seen a few times. This chain connects TRBV6-6 to TRBJ2-7; 9 bases are a match to TRBD2. In germline, CDR1 is MNHNY, CDR2 SVGAGI (reference sequence). The CDR3 contains 13 residues. V was pared by 8 bases and J by 2 bases, with 4 bases of the junction left unmatched. The CDR3 region has the DNA TGTGCCAGCGGATTAGCGGGAGCCTACGAGCAGTACTTC. Residues: CASGLAGAYEQYF.

V usage is TRBV4-3 and J usage is TRBJ2-3; D remains ambiguous. V lost 1 base, J lost 0 bases, and 11 bases lay in between. Germline CDR1 and CDR2: LGHNA and YSLEER. This CDR3 is built from 16 residues. CDR3 sequence reads: CASSQAAGSSTDTQYF. CDR3 sequence (DNA): TGCGCCAGCAGCCAAGCAGCAGGATCTAGCACAGATACGCAGTATTTT.

This chain links TRBV7-6 with TRBJ2-5; 10 nucleotides align to TRBD2. CDR1 and CDR2 from the germline V gene are SGHVS and FNYEAQ. The CDR3 has 16 residues. The J segment lost 2 bases and the V segment lost 5 bases, leaving 8 bases of the junction unmatched. The CDR3 sequence: CASSPFGAGGQETQYF. The CDR3 DNA reads as TGTGCCAGCAGCCCCTTTGGAGCGGGAGGGCAAGAGACCCAGTACTTC.

The chain carries TRBV6-1 and TRBJ2-2; 7 positions agree with TRBD1. Germline loops: CDR1 MNHNS, CDR2 SASEGT. Germline trimming cut 5 bases from V and 1 base from J; bases unmatched to any gene: 4. The length of the CDR3 is 15 residues. The DNA of the CDR3 is TGTGCCAGCAGTCACAGGGGACAGAACACCGGGGAGCTGTTTTTT. This codes for CASSHRGQNTGELFF.

V and J are TRBV28 and TRBJ1-2; the D is unclear. Germline assignment: CDR1 MDHEN and CDR2 SYDVKM. The CDR3 has 12 residues. The V end was cut by 1 base, the J end by 8 bases, with 8 bases between. The CDR3 DNA sequence: TGTGCCAGCAGTTTATCAGCGGTCGGCTACACCTTC. It encodes CASSLSAVGYTF.

This clone appeared a few times. This chain joins TRBV5-6 and TRBJ2-2; D unclear. Deletions cut 0 bases from V and 0 bases from J, with 9 bases between. The CDR3 sequence is 16 residues long. Germline V CDR1 and CDR2: SGHDT, YYEEEE. The chain's CDR3 is CASSLVGSANTGELFF. CDR3 DNA: TGTGCCAGCAGCTTGGTCGGTTCCGCGAACACCGGGGAGCTGTTTTTT.